These 16 T cell receptor beta chains share one sample of origin, sequenced in a study of blood T cell repertoires in COVID-19. Libraries were prepared by immunoSEQ multiplex PCR; TCRdb keeps only in-frame clonotypes and omits some of them. The repertoire has 70,000 or so clones, approximately 80% of them found once; the top ten carry around 13%. Sequencing used peripheral blood. Source of these receptors: a man between 45 and 60 years old with COVID-19, enrolled during active disease.

This clone was counted once. The V call is TRBV6-5, the J call TRBJ2-3; D gene unclear. CDR3 length: 15 amino acids. Germline values: CDR1 MNHEY, CDR2 SVGAGI. Between the trimmed V and J ends, which lost 8 bases and 2 bases, there was a span of 17 bases. The CDR3 loop reads CASLDLWVLTDTQYF. Here the CDR3 DNA reads TGTGCCAGCCTCGACTTATGGGTTCTCACAGATACGCAGTATTTT.

The rearrangement joins TRBV10-3 to TRBJ2-2; 8 positions agree with TRBD2. Per germline, CDR1 ENHRY and CDR2 SYGVKD. The V gene end was trimmed by 0 bases and the J gene end by 6 bases; junction bases not matched to a gene: 3. CDR3 length: 15 residues. As DNA, the CDR3 is TGTGCCATCAGTGAGTCGAGCGGGAGTGCCGGGGAGCTGTTTTTT. It encodes CAISESSGSAGELFF.

The CDR3 DNA reads as TGTGCCAGCAGCCAAGGGACAGGAACAGATACGCAGTATTTT. This sequence encodes CASSQGTGTDTQYF. The J gene is TRBJ2-3, the V gene TRBV3-1 (or the pseudogene TRBV3-2); 7 nucleotides match TRBD1. The ends lost 1 base at V and 3 bases at J; junction bases unmatched: 1. CDR1 and CDR2 (germline): LGHDT, YNNKEL (reference sequence). The CDR3 consists of 14 residues.

This CDR3 is CASSPTGPRNTEAFF. DNA for the CDR3: TGTGCCAGCAGTCCTACAGGGCCCAGGAACACTGAAGCTTTCTTT. The chain joins TRBV11-1 to TRBJ1-1; the D gene is possibly TRBD1 (6 bases). V was cut by 6 bases and J by 1 base, with 15 bases left in between. This CDR3 has 15 residues. Germline V gene data show CDR1 as SGHAT and CDR2 as FQDESV (reference sequence).

The chain has TRBV30 and TRBJ1-5; D uncertain. Looked up from germline, CDR1 is GTSNPN and CDR2 is SVGIG (reference sequence). The CDR3 is 14 residues long. V lost 1 base and J lost 2, with 9 bases in between. The CDR3, as DNA: TGTGCCTGGAGTGCTCTAAGCGGCAATCAGCCCCAGCATTTT. It yields the protein CAWSALSGNQPQHF.

The rearrangement uses TRBV19 and TRBJ2-4; TRBD1 is a possible D gene (5 bases). V lost 3 bases, J lost 13 bases, and 22 bases lay in between. The CDR3 runs to 15 residues. Per the germline V gene, CDR1 is LNHDA and CDR2 is SQIVND (reference sequence). CDR3 protein: CASSIGPAGSKGQYF. The CDR3 region has the DNA TGTGCCAGTAGTATCGGACCAGCTGGTTCTAAGGGGCAGTACTTC.

CDR3 region: CATRGGSYEQFF. The CDR3 bases are TGTGCCACTCGCGGCGGGAGCTATGAGCAGTTCTTC. The chain has TRBV19 and TRBJ2-1, with 7 bases identical to TRBD2. The germline CDR1 and CDR2 sequences are LNHDA and SQIVND (reference sequence). The V and J ends lost 10 bases and 8 bases, in that order; junction bases with no gene match: 8. The CDR3 covers 12 residues.

The chain employs TRBV7-2 and TRBJ2-3; D may be TRBD2 (5 bases). Per the germline V gene, CDR1 is SGHTA and CDR2 is FQGNSA. The CDR3 is made up of 16 amino acids. Between the trimmed V and J ends, which lost 5 bases and 6 bases, there was a span of 21 bases. CDR3 sequence reads: CASSPLRGGPADTQYF. CDR3 sequence (DNA): TGTGCCAGCAGCCCGCTAAGAGGAGGACCGGCGGATACGCAGTATTTT.

This clone was observed a few times. The rearrangement links TRBV6-5 to TRBJ1-5; no clear D. The V end lost 5 bases, the J end lost 11 bases, and 19 bases lay between the germline ends. CDR3 length equals 14 residues. Per germline, CDR1 MNHEY and CDR2 SVGAGI. DNA of the CDR3: TGTGCCAGCAGTCCCCCGAGTTCAATCGTGGCCCAGCATTTT. Translation: CASSPPSSIVAQHF.

This clone was detected a few times. V is TRBV18 and J is TRBJ1-1, with a possible D match to TRBD1 (6 bases). The V end lost 3 bases, the J end lost 7 bases, and 15 bases lay between the germline ends. The CDR3 spans 14 residues. The germline gives CDR1 KGHSH, CDR2 LQKENI. CDR3 residues: CASSPHPGQIEAFF. The DNA for the CDR3 is TGTGCCAGCTCACCTCACCCAGGACAGATTGAAGCTTTCTTT.

Only one count was recorded for this clone. The V gene is TRBV7-3, the J gene TRBJ2-7; TRBD2 aligns across 7 bases. The CDR3 has 15 residues. The germline CDR1 and CDR2 sequences are SGHTA and FQGTGA. The trim removed 5 bases at V and 2 bases at J, leaving 9 bases unmatched. CDR3 loop: CASSASSGLPYEQYF. The CDR3 DNA reads TGTGCCAGCAGCGCGAGTAGCGGGCTACCCTACGAGCAGTACTTC.

This clone was found a few times. The genes are TRBV7-3 and TRBJ2-3; weak D call: TRBD2 (6 bases). CDR1 is SGHTA and CDR2 is FQGTGA in the germline V gene. This CDR3 has 15 residues. V was pared by 5 bases and J by 0 bases, with 12 bases between. The CDR3 here is CASSASGFSTDTQYF. CDR3 bases: TGTGCCAGCAGCGCAAGCGGGTTTAGCACAGATACGCAGTATTTT. The complete variable domain, with remaining parts taken from reference TRBV7-3 and TRBJ2-3, reads GAGVSQTPSNKVTEKGKYVELRCDPISGHTALYWYRQSLGQGPEFLIYFQGTGAADDSGLPNDRFFAVRPEGSVSTLKIQRTERGDSAVYLCASSASGFSTDTQYFGPGTRLTVL.

The V gene is TRBV27, the J gene TRBJ1-2; TRBD1 matches 9 bases. After removal of 1 base from V and 2 bases from J, the junction contained 8 bases not matched to a gene. Germline-derived CDR1 and CDR2 are MNHEY and SMNVEV (reference sequence). This CDR3 spans 17 amino acids. CDR3 in amino acids: CASSLYWDRALNYGYTF. DNA for the CDR3: TGTGCCAGCAGTTTATATTGGGACAGGGCTCTGAACTATGGCTACACCTTC.

The rearrangement joins TRBV6-2 or TRBV6-3 to TRBJ2-7; D may be TRBD2 (6 bases). The CDR3 has 11 residues. Germline assignment: CDR1 MNHEY and CDR2 SVGEGT. The ends were cut back, 2 bases at V and 7 bases at J, with 6 bases in the middle. This chain's CDR3 is CASSYGGEQYF. CDR3 DNA: TGTGCCAGCAGTTACGGGGGGGAGCAGTACTTC.

This clone was detected a few times. J is TRBJ2-2 and V is TRBV15, with D possibly being TRBD2 (5 bases). The CDR3 totals 17 residues. Trimming stripped 7 bases from V and 4 bases from J, with 22 bases between. Per germline, CDR1 LNHNV and CDR2 YYDKDF (reference sequence). CDR3 protein: CATTYAFGIRGTGELFF. DNA for the CDR3: TGTGCCACCACCTACGCGTTTGGGATCCGGGGCACCGGGGAGCTGTTTTTT.

The rearrangement joins TRBV7-6 to TRBJ2-5; TRBD1 is a possible D gene (5 bases). CDR1 is SGHVS, CDR2 FNYEAQ, per germline. This CDR3 spans 16 amino acids. Trimming left V 1 base short and J 1 base short, with 13 bases between. The CDR3 DNA follows: TGTGCCAGCAGCTTAGGACAGCCAATCTTCCAAGAGACCCAGTACTTC. Amino acids: CASSLGQPIFQETQYF. The full variable domain, with the rest looked up from reference TRBV7-6 and TRBJ2-5, is GAGVSQSPRYKVTKRGQDVALRCDPISGHVSLYWYRQALGQGPEFLTYFNYEAQQDKSGLPNDRFSAERPEGSISTLTIQRTEQRDSAMYRCASSLGQPIFQETQYFGPGTRLLVL.